Listed below are T cell receptor beta chains from one sample, sequenced in a study of OX40 agonist ivuxolimab in advanced cancers. The repertoire was sequenced with immunoSEQ multiplex PCR; TCRdb's copy has only in-frame clones and lacks some. Seen here are about 79,000 clones, approximately 86% observed once, and the top ten hold around 0.97%. The sequences come from CD4+ or CD8+ T cells sorted from blood, collected in a trial of the OX40 agonist ivuxolimab. The receptors were sampled from an adult with an advanced solid tumor such as melanoma, head and neck, liver or kidney cancer. CDR3s include the opening cysteine and the closing phenylalanine or tryptophan. Fields, in order: V gene, J gene, D gene, clone size, CDR3 DNA, CDR3 protein. D genes are given only for firm matches. Expanded clones get a size class; other rows say once, few or many, or leave the size out.

TRBV29-1	TRBJ2-2	NA	once	TGCAGCGTTGTTAACCGAGGGACCGGGGAGCTGTTTTTT	CSVVNRGTGELFF
TRBV11-3	TRBJ2-2	NA	NA	TGTGCCAGCAGCTCTACAGGGTTCACCGGGGAGCTGTTTTTT	CASSSTGFTGELFF
TRBV15	TRBJ2-5	NA	NA	TGTGCCACCAGCTTTACGCTGGGGGTGGGAGAGACCCAGTACTTC	CATSFTLGVGETQYF
TRBV5-6	TRBJ2-5	TRBD2	NA	TGTGCCAGCAGCTTGAAGCTAGCGGGGGGGCCGGGTCAAGAGACCCAGTACTTC	CASSLKLAGGPGQETQYF
TRBV5-6	TRBJ2-1	TRBD2	NA	TGTGCCAGCAGCTGGGGGGCTAGCGGGAGCGATGAGCAGTTCTTC	CASSWGASGSDEQFF
TRBV2	TRBJ2-7	TRBD2	once	TGTGCCAGCAGTGCGTCTAGCGGTACCTACGAGCAGTACTTC	CASSASSGTYEQYF
TRBV4-3	TRBJ1-1	NA	NA	TGCGCCAGCAGCCGGACTGGGACTGAAGCTTTCTTT	CASSRTGTEAFF
TRBV7-9	TRBJ2-7	NA	NA	TGTGCCAGCAGCCCCCCAGGGGTAAACTACGAGCAGTACTTC	CASSPPGVNYEQYF
TRBV5-6	TRBJ2-2	NA	NA	TGTGCCAGCAGCTTGGCCCAACAATTGGGAAGCGGGGAGCTGTTTTTT	CASSLAQQLGSGELFF
TRBV7-2	TRBJ2-3	TRBD2	NA	TGTGCCAGCAGTCGGGGGACTAGCGGGTGGGATACGCAGTATTTT	CASSRGTSGWDTQYF
TRBV5-1	TRBJ2-5	NA	NA	TGCGCCAGCTGGACTCTTGAGCAAGAGACCCAGTACTTC	CASWTLEQETQYF
TRBV5-4	TRBJ1-6	NA	NA	TGTGCCAGCAGCTTGGACGGCAGGGGTCGATCACCCCTCCACTTT	CASSLDGRGRSPLHF
TRBV28	TRBJ1-3	NA	NA	TGTGCCAGCAGTTTTGACACATTGGGAAACACCATATATTTT	CASSFDTLGNTIYF
TRBV4-3	TRBJ2-7	NA	NA	TGCGCCAGCAGCCAAGCTTTGACTAGACTCGACGAGCAGTACTTC	CASSQALTRLDEQYF
TRBV2	TRBJ1-2	TRBD1	NA	TGTGCCAGCAGTGAAGAAGGGGGCGCTGGCTATGGCTACACCTTC	CASSEEGGAGYGYTF
TRBV7-3	TRBJ1-5	NA	NA	TGTGCCAGCAGCTTAGGTTGGGGGCAGCCCCAGCATTTT	CASSLGWGQPQHF
TRBV19	TRBJ1-5	NA	NA	TGTGCCAGTAGTATCCCTCGACGTACGACAGGTCAGCCCCAGCATTTT	CASSIPRRTTGQPQHF
TRBV5-1	TRBJ2-1	TRBD1	NA	TGCGCCAGCAGCTCGGACAGGGGCGGCTACAATGAGCAGTTCTTC	CASSSDRGGYNEQFF
TRBV7-9	TRBJ1-5	TRBD1	NA	TGTGCCAGCAGCCCCCAGGGGGCGGGGGGCAATCAGCCCCAGCATTTT	CASSPQGAGGNQPQHF
TRBV6-5	TRBJ2-5	NA	NA	TGTGCCAGCAAACTAACAGCGTACCAAGAGACCCAGTACTTC	CASKLTAYQETQYF
TRBV18	TRBJ1-5	NA	NA	TGTGCCAGCTCATTACAGGGAGGCAATCAGCCCCAGCATTTT	CASSLQGGNQPQHF
TRBV9	TRBJ2-2	NA	NA	TGTGCCAGCAGCGTCCTCAGTGAAAACACCGGGGAGCTGTTTTTT	CASSVLSENTGELFF
TRBV15	TRBJ2-3	NA	NA	TGTGCCACCAGCAGCAGACCTACCTGGGGCACAGATACGCAGTATTTT	CATSSRPTWGTDTQYF
TRBV5-8	TRBJ1-4	NA	once	TGTGCCAGCAGCGACATTGGAGCAACTAATGAAAAACTGTTTTTT	CASSDIGATNEKLFF
TRBV5-4	TRBJ2-7	NA	NA	TGTGCCAACCTCGAGACTACGACCCGCGAGCAGTACTTC	CANLETTTREQYF
TRBV20-1	TRBJ1-4	NA	NA	TGCAGTGCCTCCCAAGGGGAAAAACTGTTTTTT	CSASQGEKLFF
TRBV18	TRBJ2-1	TRBD1	NA	TGTGCCAGCTCACCTTGGGACAGATACAATGAGCAGTTCTTC	CASSPWDRYNEQFF
TRBV18	TRBJ1-1	NA	once	TGTGCCAGCTCACCTCGAAGGAACCCAGGCACTGAAGCTTTCTTT	CASSPRRNPGTEAFF
TRBV21-1	TRBJ2-3	NA	few	TGTGCCAGCAGCAAATTTTTTGGGACTAGCAGCACAGATACGCAGTATTTT	CASSKFFGTSSTDTQYF
TRBV25-1	TRBJ1-2	TRBD1	NA	TGTGCCAGCAGTGAATCGGGGACAGGTCGTAGCTACACCTTC	CASSESGTGRSYTF
TRBV7-8	TRBJ2-7	TRBD1	NA	TGTGCCAGCAGCCCGCGCCGGGACAGGGGGCGGCTGTACGAGCAGTACTTC	CASSPRRDRGRLYEQYF
TRBV30	TRBJ1-2	NA	NA	TGTGCCTGGAGTGTAGAAAGGGCCTGGGGCTACACCTTC	CAWSVERAWGYTF
TRBV27	TRBJ1-2	NA	NA	TGTGCCAGCAGCTCGGCGTCCTCAGGGTTGGGCTATGGCTACACCTTC	CASSSASSGLGYGYTF
TRBV6-6	TRBJ2-1	TRBD1	NA	TGTGCCAGCAGTTTTTACAGGGGGGACAATGAGCAGTTCTTC	CASSFYRGDNEQFF